This TCR beta chain is from a study of T cells in Graves' hyperthyroidism and ophthalmopathy. Study-wide background: Peripheral blood draws took place at initial diagnosis, ahead of any treatment.

Deletions cut 4 bases from V and 2 bases from J, with 11 bases between. CDR1 and CDR2 (germline): SNHLY, FYNNEI. The CDR3 is 14 residues long. Amplified TCR beta CDR3 regions derived from RNA transcripts. The HTBI primer set served for first-round RT-PCR of the TCR CDR3. MiXCR, run by TCRdb on the multiplex PCR reads, gives a single entry per CDR3 protein. Of 500,000 or so distinct CDR3 sequences detected, about 16% appear once; the ten largest clones hold around 32%. There are many counts of this clonotype. The antigen remains undetermined. Study outcomes and limitations: Most expanded thyroid clonotypes above 0.001 also appeared in blood. Ophthalmopathy and stable hyperthyroidism were told apart by a 13 V-J model.

The J gene is TRBJ2-5, the V gene TRBV2; the D is unclear. The sample consisted of blood. This clonotype originated in a woman aged 25 to 39 with Graves' ophthalmopathy. The CDR3 nucleotides read TGTGCCAGCAGTGTATCCAGATCACAAGAGACCCAGTACTTC. This gives the protein CASSVSRSQETQYF.